These 20 T cell receptor beta chains came from one sample sequenced in a study of shared clonotypes between healthy human individuals. Repertoires were generated with immunoSEQ multiplex PCR, while TCRdb's copy carries only in-frame clones and drops some. The table includes around 700,000 clones, about 78% detected once. Sample: memory CD4+ T cells sorted from blood. The subset denotes: CD45RA-negative fraction. The source is a woman aged 30 to 39 in good health.

The chain has TRBV28 and TRBJ2-3; 10 bases align to TRBD2. CDR3 length: 17 residues. The V gene end was trimmed by 5 bases and the J gene end by 2 bases; junction bases not matched to a gene: 10. Per germline, CDR1 MDHEN and CDR2 SYDVKM. The CDR3 is CASSGLRTSGLTDTQYF. In DNA form, the CDR3 reads TGTGCCAGCAGTGGGCTGAGGACTAGCGGACTCACAGATACGCAGTATTTT.

The chain has TRBV27 and TRBJ2-7; 11 bases align to TRBD2. Germline values: CDR1 MNHEY, CDR2 SMNVEV (reference sequence). The trim removed 5 bases at V and 2 bases at J, leaving 5 bases unmatched. The CDR3 consists of 15 residues. Here the CDR3 DNA reads TGTGCCAGCAGTCTCAGACTAGCGGGGCCCTACGAGCAGTACTTC. This sequence encodes CASSLRLAGPYEQYF.

The rearrangement uses TRBV7-2 and TRBJ2-2; D remains unclear. Trimming took off 5 bases at V and 0 bases at J, with 10 bases between the two ends. Germline CDR1 reads SGHTA; CDR2 reads FQGNSA. The CDR3 is made up of 15 amino acids. The CDR3 coding sequence is TGTGCCAGCAGCACCTCTCGCGCGAACACCGGGGAGCTGTTTTTT. This sequence encodes CASSTSRANTGELFF.

The chain combines TRBV7-2 with TRBJ2-7; D is possibly TRBD2 (5 bases). CDR3 size: 13 residues. The germline V gene encodes CDR1 SGHTA and CDR2 FQGNSA. Trimming removed 3 bases from V and 5 bases from J, with 11 bases in between. CDR3 in amino acids: CASSLAAANEQYF. In DNA form, the CDR3 reads TGTGCCAGCAGCTTGGCAGCGGCTAACGAGCAGTACTTC.

This clone was detected only once. The chain combines TRBV28 with TRBJ1-1, with D possibly being TRBD1 (5 bases). This CDR3 region has 13 residues. V lost 6 bases, J lost 3 bases, and 11 bases lay in between. CDR1 and CDR2 (germline): MDHEN, SYDVKM. CDR3 sequence reads: CASRGRGDTEAFF. The DNA for the CDR3 is TGTGCCAGCAGGGGGCGCGGAGACACTGAAGCTTTCTTT.

This clone occurred a few times. CDR3 in DNA: TGTGCCAGCAGCTTAATCTCCGTAGGAGTGGGCAATCAGCCCCAGCATTTT. Translated, it gives CASSLISVGVGNQPQHF. The chain couples TRBV7-8 to TRBJ1-5; D unresolved. Germline assignment: CDR1 SGHVS and CDR2 FQNEAQ. V was clipped by 2 bases and J by 2 bases, with 16 bases between them. The CDR3 contains 17 residues.

This clone was detected only once. The chain employs TRBV29-1 and TRBJ2-1; D is possibly TRBD2 (5 bases). Trimming pared 3 bases from V and 7 bases from J, leaving 10 bases between. CDR3 length: 12 residues. Per germline, CDR1 SQVTM and CDR2 ANQGSEA. This CDR3 reads CSVDLPGNEQFF. In DNA, the CDR3 is TGCAGCGTTGACCTGCCGGGGAATGAGCAGTTCTTC.

A word on this clone: One junction end does not reproduce the germline sequence, and a read error may be involved. The J gene is TRBJ2-7, the V gene TRBV2; D remains ambiguous. This CDR3 is 15 amino acids long. Per germline, CDR1 SNHLY and CDR2 FYNNEI. The CDR3 DNA reads TGTGCCAGCAGGGAAGACATCCGGGTGGTCTACGAGCAGTACTTC. Translating gives CASREDIRVVYEQYF. Looking up the rest from reference TRBV2 and TRBJ2-7 gives the full variable domain: EPEVTQTPSHQVTQMGQEVILRCVPISNHLYFYWYRQILGQKVEFLVSFYNNEISEKSEIFDDQFSVERPDGSNFTLKIRSTKLEDSAMYFCASREDIRVVYEQYFGPGTRLTVT.

This chain links TRBV5-4 with TRBJ1-5; 9 bases are shared with TRBD1. CDR3 size: 14 residues. Germline V lookup: CDR1 SGHNT, CDR2 YYREEE (reference sequence). V shed 4 bases, J shed 9 bases, and the junction held 8 bases outside the gene matches. CDR3 sequence (DNA): TGTGCCAGCAGCGTGGACAGGGGCGGTGCGCCCCAGCATTTT. Amino acid sequence: CASSVDRGGAPQHF.

The chain joins TRBV6-6 to TRBJ2-7; TRBD2 agrees at 15 bases. The J segment lost 0 bases and the V segment lost 6 bases, leaving 3 bases of the junction unmatched. This CDR3 has 16 residues. The germline V gene encodes CDR1 MNHNY and CDR2 SVGAGI (reference sequence). The CDR3 loop is CASRGTSGGSSYEQYF. CDR3 DNA sequence: TGTGCCAGCAGAGGGACTAGCGGGGGGAGCTCCTACGAGCAGTACTTC.

CDR3 nucleotide sequence: TGTGCCAGCAGCATTAGTAGGGGGGGACTCCACAATGAGCAGTTCTTC. Translation gives CASSISRGGLHNEQFF. This chain links TRBV11-2 with TRBJ2-1; possible D gene TRBD2, 7 bases. Per the germline V gene, CDR1 is SGHAT and CDR2 is FQNNGV. CDR3 size: 16 residues. With 5 bases removed from V and 5 bases from J, the gap between germline ends came to 19 bases.

This clone was seen a handful of times. The chain employs TRBV2 and TRBJ2-1; the match to TRBD2 covers 10 bases. After removal of 2 bases from V and 4 bases from J, the junction contained 5 bases not matched to a gene. This CDR3 contains 16 residues. Germline loops: CDR1 SNHLY, CDR2 FYNNEI. CDR3 sequence (DNA): TGTGCCAGCAGTGAACAGTTAGCGGGAGGTTACAATGAGCAGTTCTTC. This gives the protein CASSEQLAGGYNEQFF. The full variable domain, in which reference TRBV2 and TRBJ2-1 provide the parts outside the CDR3, is EPEVTQTPSHQVTQMGQEVILRCVPISNHLYFYWYRQILGQKVEFLVSFYNNEISEKSEIFDDQFSVERPDGSNFTLKIRSTKLEDSAMYFCASSEQLAGGYNEQFFGPGTRLTVL.

V is TRBV18 and J is TRBJ1-2, with D hard to call. Germline V gene data show CDR1 as KGHSH and CDR2 as LQKENI. The CDR3 covers 15 residues. The germline V and J ends were trimmed by 4 bases and 4 bases, with 16 bases remaining between them. The CDR3 DNA is TGTGCCAGCTCACATCCTGAGACGGGTTTCTATGGCTACACCTTC. Translation: CASSHPETGFYGYTF.

Worth noting for this clone: Distinct nucleotide sequences in the sample also encode this CDR3. The chain carries TRBV6-5 and TRBJ2-7; D may be TRBD1 (5 bases). Germline V gives CDR1 MNHEY, CDR2 SVGAGI. The V end was cut by 6 bases, the J end by 4 bases, with 16 bases between. The CDR3 covers 14 residues. The CDR3 sequence is CASSPTGTDYEQYF. Written as DNA, the CDR3 is TGTGCCAGCAGCCCCACAGGAACCGATTACGAGCAGTACTTC.

The table lists this clone with a count of one. The chain combines TRBV6-1 with TRBJ1-4; no definite D call. CDR1 and CDR2 from the germline V gene are MNHNS and SASEGT. The CDR3 covers 14 residues. V lost 6 bases, J lost 5 bases, and 13 bases lay in between. Here the CDR3 DNA reads TGTGCCAGCAGCCTAAGACGGACGAATGAAAAACTGTTTTTT. Its translation is CASSLRRTNEKLFF.

The V call is TRBV7-2, the J call TRBJ1-1, with D tentatively TRBD1 (5 bases). V lost 2 bases, J lost 2 bases, and 12 bases lay in between. The germline V gene encodes CDR1 SGHTA and CDR2 FQGNSA. This CDR3 region has 15 residues. CDR3 in amino acids: CASSLYQGGNTEAFF. CDR3 DNA: TGTGCCAGCAGCTTATATCAGGGAGGTAACACTGAAGCTTTCTTT.

The J gene is TRBJ1-5, the V gene TRBV30; D unresolved. The germline V gene has CDR1 GTSNPN and CDR2 SVGIG (reference sequence). Trimming shortened V by 2 bases and J by 4 bases, and 12 bases separated the two germline ends. The CDR3 is 14 amino acids. The CDR3 region is CAWSRTMRNQPQHF. The CDR3 region has the DNA TGTGCCTGGAGTCGCACGATGCGGAATCAGCCCCAGCATTTT.

The chain combines TRBV7-2 with TRBJ1-1; D is unresolved. In germline, CDR1 is SGHTA, CDR2 FQGNSA. The V gene lost 5 bases and the J gene lost 1 base, with 11 bases spanning the gap. The CDR3 covers 14 residues. The CDR3 loop is CASSGGRENTEAFF. The CDR3 coding sequence is TGTGCCAGCAGCGGAGGGCGGGAGAACACTGAAGCTTTCTTT.

V is TRBV28 and J is TRBJ1-2; no reliable D call. The V gene's germline CDR1 is MDHEN and CDR2 SYDVKM. The CDR3 has 13 residues. The ends were cut back, 5 bases at V and 4 bases at J, with 11 bases in the middle. The CDR3 DNA sequence: TGTGCCAGCAGTCCCCAGTCTCCCTATGGCTACACCTTC. Protein: CASSPQSPYGYTF.

The chain employs TRBV2 and TRBJ2-6, with 8 bases that match TRBD1. This CDR3 is built from 16 residues. Trimming took 3 bases from V and 3 from J; bases not matched to a gene: 4. CDR1 SNHLY and CDR2 FYNNEI come from the germline V gene. The CDR3 region has the DNA TGTGCCAGCAGTGATTCAGGGGGCGGTGGGGCCAACGTCCTGACTTTC. This encodes CASSDSGGGGANVLTF. The complete variable domain, with remaining parts taken from reference TRBV2 and TRBJ2-6, reads EPEVTQTPSHQVTQMGQEVILRCVPISNHLYFYWYRQILGQKVEFLVSFYNNEISEKSEIFDDQFSVERPDGSNFTLKIRSTKLEDSAMYFCASSDSGGGGANVLTFGAGSRLTVL.